The sample holds many counts of the clone carrying this T cell receptor beta chain. This entry is derived from a study of human T cells and chemical hapten exposure. About the research overall: Patch tests put 0.01% DPC on the upper back, and the results were checked at 6 days.

The CDR3 length is 19 residues. Germline V gene data show CDR1 as MNHEY and CDR2 as SVGAGI. Losses at the gene ends were 0 bases for V and 1 base for J; bases not matched to a gene: 11. Time point given: patch test 1, 2 weeks after DPC sensitization. Treatment reported: therapeutic diphenylcyclopropenone sensitization with weekly scalp DPC. TCRdb independently ran MiXCR on the RACE reads; one entry per CDR3 protein. This repertoire shows 340,000 or so distinct CDR3 sequences, around 7% found once; its top ten account for roughly 8%. The TCR originated in a woman between 18 and 29 years old with alopecia areata. Some clones in this sample may be carry-over from other donors' samples. The specimen comprised whole blood, sampled in connection with sensitization to the hapten diphenylcyclopropenone (DPC). The V gene is TRBV6-5, the J gene TRBJ2-1, with 8 bases that match TRBD2. In DNA, the CDR3 is TGTGCCAGCAGTTACTCCCCCCGGGGGGGGTTCATATCCTACAATGAGCAGTTCTTC. Translation: CASSYSPRGGFISYNEQFF.